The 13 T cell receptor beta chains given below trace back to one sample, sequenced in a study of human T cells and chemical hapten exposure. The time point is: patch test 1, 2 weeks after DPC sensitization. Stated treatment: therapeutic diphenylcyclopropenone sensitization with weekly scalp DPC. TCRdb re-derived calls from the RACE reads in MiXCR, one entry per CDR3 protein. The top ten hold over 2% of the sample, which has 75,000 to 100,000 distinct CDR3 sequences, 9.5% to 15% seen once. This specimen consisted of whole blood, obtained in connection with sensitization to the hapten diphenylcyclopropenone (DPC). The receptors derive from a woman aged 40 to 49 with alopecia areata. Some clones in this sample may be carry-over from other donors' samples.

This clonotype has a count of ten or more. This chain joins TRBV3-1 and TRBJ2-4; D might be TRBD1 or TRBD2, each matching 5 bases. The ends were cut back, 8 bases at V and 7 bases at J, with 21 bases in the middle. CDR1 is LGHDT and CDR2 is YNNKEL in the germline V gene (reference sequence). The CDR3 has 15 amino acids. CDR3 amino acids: CASANRGTVNNIQYF. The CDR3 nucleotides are TGTGCCAGCGCAAACCGAGGGACGGTCAATAACATTCAGTACTTC.

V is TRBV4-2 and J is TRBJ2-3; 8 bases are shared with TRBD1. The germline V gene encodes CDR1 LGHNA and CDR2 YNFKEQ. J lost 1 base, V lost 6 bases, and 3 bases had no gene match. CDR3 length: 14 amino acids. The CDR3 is CASSPTGGTDTQYF. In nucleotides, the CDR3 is TGTGCCAGCAGTCCGACAGGGGGCACAGATACGCAGTATTTT.

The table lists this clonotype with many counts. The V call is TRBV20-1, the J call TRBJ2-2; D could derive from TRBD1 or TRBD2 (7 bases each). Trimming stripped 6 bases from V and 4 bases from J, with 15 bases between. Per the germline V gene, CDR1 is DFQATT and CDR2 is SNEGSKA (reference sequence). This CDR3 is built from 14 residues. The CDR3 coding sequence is TGCAGTGCCCCGCAGGGGGGGCCCACCGGGGAGCTGTTTTTT. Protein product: CSAPQGGPTGELFF.

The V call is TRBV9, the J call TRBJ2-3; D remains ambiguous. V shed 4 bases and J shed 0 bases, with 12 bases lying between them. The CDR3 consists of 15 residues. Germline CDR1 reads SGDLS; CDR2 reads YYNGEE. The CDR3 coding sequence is TGTGCCAGCAGCCCTCGCCCGTCCAGCACAGATACGCAGTATTTT. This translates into CASSPRPSSTDTQYF. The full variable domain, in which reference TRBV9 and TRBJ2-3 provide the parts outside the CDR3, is DSGVTQTPKHLITATGQRVTLRCSPRSGDLSVYWYQQSLDQGLQFLIQYYNGEERAKGNILERFSAQQFPDLHSELNLSSLELGDSALYFCASSPRPSSTDTQYFGPGTRLTVL.

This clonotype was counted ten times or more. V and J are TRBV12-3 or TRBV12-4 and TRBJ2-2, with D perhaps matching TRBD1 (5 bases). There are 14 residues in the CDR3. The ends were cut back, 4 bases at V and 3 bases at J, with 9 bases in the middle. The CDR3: CASSWGWDTGELFF. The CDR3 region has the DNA TGTGCCAGCAGTTGGGGCTGGGACACCGGGGAGCTGTTTTTT.

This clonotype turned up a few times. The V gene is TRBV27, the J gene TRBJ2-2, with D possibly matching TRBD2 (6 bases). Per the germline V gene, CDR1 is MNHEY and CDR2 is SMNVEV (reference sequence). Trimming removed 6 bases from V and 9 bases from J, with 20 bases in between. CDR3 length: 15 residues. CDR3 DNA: TGTGCCAGCAGCCCTACACTAGCTATGGTCTGGGAGCTGTTTTTT. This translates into CASSPTLAMVWELFF.

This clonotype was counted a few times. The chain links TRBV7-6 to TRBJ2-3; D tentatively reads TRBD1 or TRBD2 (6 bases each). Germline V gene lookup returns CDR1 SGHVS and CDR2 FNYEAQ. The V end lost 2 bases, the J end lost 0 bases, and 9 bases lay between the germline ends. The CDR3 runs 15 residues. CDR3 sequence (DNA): TGTGCCAGCAGCTTAAGGGGGGACAGCACAGATACGCAGTATTTT. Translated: CASSLRGDSTDTQYF.

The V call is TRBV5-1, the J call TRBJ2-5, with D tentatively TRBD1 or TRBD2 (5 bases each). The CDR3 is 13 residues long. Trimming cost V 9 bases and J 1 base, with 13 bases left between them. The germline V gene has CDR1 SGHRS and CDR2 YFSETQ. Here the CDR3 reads CATTRDVQETQYF. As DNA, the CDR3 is TGCGCCACAACCCGGGACGTCCAAGAGACCCAGTACTTC.

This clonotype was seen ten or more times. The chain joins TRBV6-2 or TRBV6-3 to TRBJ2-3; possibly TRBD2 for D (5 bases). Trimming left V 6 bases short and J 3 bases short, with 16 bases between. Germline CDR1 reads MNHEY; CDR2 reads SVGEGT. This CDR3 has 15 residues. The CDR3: CASREVGTGTDTQYF. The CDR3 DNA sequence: TGTGCCAGCAGAGAGGTTGGTACGGGAACAGATACGCAGTATTTT.

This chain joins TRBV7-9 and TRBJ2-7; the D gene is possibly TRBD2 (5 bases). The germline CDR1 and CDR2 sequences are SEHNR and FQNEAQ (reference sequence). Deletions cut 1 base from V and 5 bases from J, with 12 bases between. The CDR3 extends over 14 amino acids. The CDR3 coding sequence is TGTGCCAGCAGCTTAGTGGGCGGGTCGGACGAGCAGTACTTC. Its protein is CASSLVGGSDEQYF. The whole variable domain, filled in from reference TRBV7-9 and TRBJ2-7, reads DTGVSQNPRHKITKRGQNVTFRCDPISEHNRLYWYRQTLGQGPEFLTYFQNEAQLEKSRLLSDRFSAERPKGSFSTLEIQRTEQGDSAMYLCASSLVGGSDEQYFGPGTRLTVT.

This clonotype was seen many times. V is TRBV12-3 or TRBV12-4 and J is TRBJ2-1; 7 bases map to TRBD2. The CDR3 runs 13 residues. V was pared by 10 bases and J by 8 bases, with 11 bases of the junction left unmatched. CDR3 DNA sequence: TGTGCCATAAGGACTAGGGAGGTCGATGAGCAGTTCTTC. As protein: CAIRTREVDEQFF.

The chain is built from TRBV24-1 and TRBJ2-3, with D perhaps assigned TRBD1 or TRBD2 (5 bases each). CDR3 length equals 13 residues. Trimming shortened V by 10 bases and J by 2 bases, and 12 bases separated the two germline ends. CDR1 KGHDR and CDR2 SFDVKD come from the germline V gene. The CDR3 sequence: CATGTPDTDTQYF. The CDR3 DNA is TGTGCCACTGGGACGCCCGACACAGATACGCAGTATTTT.

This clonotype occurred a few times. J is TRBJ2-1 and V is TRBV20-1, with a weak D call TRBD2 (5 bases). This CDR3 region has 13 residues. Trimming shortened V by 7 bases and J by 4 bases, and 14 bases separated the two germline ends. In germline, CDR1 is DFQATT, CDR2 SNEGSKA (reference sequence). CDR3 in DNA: TGCAGTGACAAGCGGCCTCCTTACAATGAGCAGTTCTTC. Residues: CSDKRPPYNEQFF.